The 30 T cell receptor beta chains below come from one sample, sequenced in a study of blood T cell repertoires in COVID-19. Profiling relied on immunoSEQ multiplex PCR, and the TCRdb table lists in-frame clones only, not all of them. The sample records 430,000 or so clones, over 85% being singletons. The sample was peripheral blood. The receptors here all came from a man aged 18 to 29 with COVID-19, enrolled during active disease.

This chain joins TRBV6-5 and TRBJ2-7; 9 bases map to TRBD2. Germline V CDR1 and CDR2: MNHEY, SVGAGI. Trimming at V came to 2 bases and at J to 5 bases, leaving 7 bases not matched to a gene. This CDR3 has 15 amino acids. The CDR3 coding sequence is TGTGCCAGCAGTTACAGTAGCGGGAGTAGGAACGAGCAGTACTTC. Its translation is CASSYSSGSRNEQYF.

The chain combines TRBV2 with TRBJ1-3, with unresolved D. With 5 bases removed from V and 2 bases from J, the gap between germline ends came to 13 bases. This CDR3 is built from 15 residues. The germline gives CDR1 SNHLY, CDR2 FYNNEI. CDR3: CASSPEILPGNTIYF. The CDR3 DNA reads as TGTGCCAGCAGTCCGGAGATCCTACCTGGAAACACCATATATTTT.

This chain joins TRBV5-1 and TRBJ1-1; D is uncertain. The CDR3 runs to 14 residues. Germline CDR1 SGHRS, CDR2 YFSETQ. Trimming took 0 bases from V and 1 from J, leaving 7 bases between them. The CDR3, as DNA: TGCGCCAGCAGCTTGGTTACAGCGAACACTGAAGCTTTCTTT. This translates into CASSLVTANTEAFF.

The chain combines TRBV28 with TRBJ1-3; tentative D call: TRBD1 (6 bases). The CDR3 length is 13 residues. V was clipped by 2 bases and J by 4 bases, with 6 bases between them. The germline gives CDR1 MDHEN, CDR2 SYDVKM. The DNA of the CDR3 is TGTGCCAGCAGTTTAGGACAGGGAAACACCATATATTTT. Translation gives CASSLGQGNTIYF.

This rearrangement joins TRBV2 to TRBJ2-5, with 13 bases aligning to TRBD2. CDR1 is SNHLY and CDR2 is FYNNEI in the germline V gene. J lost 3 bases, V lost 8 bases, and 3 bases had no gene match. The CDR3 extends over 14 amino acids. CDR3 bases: TGTGCCAGCTCGGGACTAGCGGGGAAAGAGACCCAGTACTTC. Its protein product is CASSGLAGKETQYF.

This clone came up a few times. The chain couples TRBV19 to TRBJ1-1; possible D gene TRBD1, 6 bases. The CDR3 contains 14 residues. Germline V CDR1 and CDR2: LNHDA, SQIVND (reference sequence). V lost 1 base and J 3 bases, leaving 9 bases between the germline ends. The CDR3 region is CASSIAGADTEAFF. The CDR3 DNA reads TGTGCCAGTAGTATAGCAGGGGCCGACACTGAAGCTTTCTTT.

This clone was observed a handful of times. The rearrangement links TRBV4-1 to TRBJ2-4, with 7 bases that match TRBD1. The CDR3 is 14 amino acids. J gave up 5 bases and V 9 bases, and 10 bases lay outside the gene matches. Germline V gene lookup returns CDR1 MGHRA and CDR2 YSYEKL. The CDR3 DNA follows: TGCGCCAGTTCGCGACAGGGATCCGAAAACATTCAGTACTTC. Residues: CASSRQGSENIQYF.

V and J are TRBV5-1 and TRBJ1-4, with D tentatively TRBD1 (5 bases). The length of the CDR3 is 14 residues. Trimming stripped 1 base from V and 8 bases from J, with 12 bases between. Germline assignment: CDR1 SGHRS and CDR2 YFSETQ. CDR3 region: CASSLQGLEEKLFF. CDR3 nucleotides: TGCGCCAGCAGCTTGCAGGGATTGGAGGAAAAACTGTTTTTT.

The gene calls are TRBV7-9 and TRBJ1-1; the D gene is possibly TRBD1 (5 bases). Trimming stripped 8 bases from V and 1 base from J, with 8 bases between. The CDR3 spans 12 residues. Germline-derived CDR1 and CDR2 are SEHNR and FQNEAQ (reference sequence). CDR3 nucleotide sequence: TGTGCCAGCGTCACAGGGAACACTGAAGCTTTCTTT. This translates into CASVTGNTEAFF.

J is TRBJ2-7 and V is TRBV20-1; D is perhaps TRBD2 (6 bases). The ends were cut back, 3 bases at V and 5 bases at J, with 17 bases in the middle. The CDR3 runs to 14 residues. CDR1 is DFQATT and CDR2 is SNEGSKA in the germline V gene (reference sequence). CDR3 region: CSASVGLPPDEQYF. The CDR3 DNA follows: TGCAGTGCTAGTGTGGGACTTCCGCCCGACGAGCAGTACTTC.

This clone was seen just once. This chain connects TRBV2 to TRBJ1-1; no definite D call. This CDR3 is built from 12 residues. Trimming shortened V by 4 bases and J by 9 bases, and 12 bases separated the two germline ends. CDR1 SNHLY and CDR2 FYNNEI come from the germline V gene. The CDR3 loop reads CASSVVAKKAFF. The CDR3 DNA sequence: TGTGCCAGCAGTGTGGTGGCAAAAAAAGCTTTCTTT.

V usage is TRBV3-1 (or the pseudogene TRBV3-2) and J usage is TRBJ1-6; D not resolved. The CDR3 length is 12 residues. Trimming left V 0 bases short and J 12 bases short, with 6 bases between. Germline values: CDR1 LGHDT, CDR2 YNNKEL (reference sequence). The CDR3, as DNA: TGTGCCAGCAGCCAAGATAAGAGACCCCTCCACTTT. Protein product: CASSQDKRPLHF.

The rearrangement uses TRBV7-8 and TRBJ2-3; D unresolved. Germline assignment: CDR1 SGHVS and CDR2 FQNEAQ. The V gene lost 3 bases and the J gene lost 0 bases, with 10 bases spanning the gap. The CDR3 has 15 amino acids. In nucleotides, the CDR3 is TGTGCCAGCAGCTTTATTCCCGGTAGCACAGATACGCAGTATTTT. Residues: CASSFIPGSTDTQYF.

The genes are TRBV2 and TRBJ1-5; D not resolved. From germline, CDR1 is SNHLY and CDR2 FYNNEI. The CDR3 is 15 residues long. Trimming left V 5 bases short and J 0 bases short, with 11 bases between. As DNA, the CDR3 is TGTGCCAGCAGTCCCCAGACTTATAGCAATCAGCCCCAGCATTTT. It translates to CASSPQTYSNQPQHF.

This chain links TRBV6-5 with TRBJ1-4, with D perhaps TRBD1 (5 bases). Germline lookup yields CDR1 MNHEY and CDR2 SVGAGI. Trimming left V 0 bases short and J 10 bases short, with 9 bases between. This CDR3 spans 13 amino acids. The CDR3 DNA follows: TGTGCCAGCAGTTACTCGGGGGGTGGAAAACTGTTTTTT. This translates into CASSYSGGGKLFF.

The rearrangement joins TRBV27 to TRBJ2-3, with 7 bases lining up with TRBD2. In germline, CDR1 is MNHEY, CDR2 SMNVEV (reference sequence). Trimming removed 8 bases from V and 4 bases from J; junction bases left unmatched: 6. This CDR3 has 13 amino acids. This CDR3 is CASALATPDTQYF. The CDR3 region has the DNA TGTGCCAGCGCACTAGCGACCCCAGATACGCAGTATTTT.

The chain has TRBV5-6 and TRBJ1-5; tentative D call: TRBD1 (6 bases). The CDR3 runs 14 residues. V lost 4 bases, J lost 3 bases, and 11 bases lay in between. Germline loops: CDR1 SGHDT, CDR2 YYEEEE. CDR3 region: CASSRGQLNQPQHF. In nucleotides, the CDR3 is TGTGCCAGCAGCCGAGGACAGCTCAATCAGCCCCAGCATTTT.

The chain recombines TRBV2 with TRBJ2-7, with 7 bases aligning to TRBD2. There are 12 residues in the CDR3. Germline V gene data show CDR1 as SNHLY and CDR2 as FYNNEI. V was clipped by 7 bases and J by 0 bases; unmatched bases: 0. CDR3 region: CASKRDSYEQYF. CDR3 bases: TGTGCCAGCAAGCGGGACTCCTACGAGCAGTACTTC.

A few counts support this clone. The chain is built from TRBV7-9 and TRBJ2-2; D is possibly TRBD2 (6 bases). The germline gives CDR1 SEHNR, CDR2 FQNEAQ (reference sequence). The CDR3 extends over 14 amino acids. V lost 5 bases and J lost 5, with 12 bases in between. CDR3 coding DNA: TGTGCCAGCAGCCGGGGGTCGGCTACCGGGGAGCTGTTTTTT. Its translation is CASSRGSATGELFF.

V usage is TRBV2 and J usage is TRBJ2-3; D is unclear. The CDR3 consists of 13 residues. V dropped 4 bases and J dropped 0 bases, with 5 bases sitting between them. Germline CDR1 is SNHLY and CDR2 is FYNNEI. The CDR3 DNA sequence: TGTGCCAGCAGTGGTTATAGCACAGATACGCAGTATTTT. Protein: CASSGYSTDTQYF.

CDR3: CASSQSSYNSPLHF. The CDR3, as DNA: TGTGCCAGCAGCCAGAGCTCCTATAATTCACCCCTCCACTTT. The V call is TRBV3-1 (or the pseudogene TRBV3-2), the J call TRBJ1-6; D uncertain. CDR3 length equals 14 residues. Trimming took 3 bases from V and 0 from J, leaving 3 bases between them. The germline gives CDR1 LGHDT, CDR2 YNNKEL (reference sequence).

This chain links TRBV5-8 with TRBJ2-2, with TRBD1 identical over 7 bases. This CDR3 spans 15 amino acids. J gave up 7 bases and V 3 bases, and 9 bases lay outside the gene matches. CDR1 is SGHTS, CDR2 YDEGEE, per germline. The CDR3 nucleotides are TGTGCCAGCAGCTACCTCAGGGGGTCTATCGGGGAGCTGTTTTTT. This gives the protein CASSYLRGSIGELFF.

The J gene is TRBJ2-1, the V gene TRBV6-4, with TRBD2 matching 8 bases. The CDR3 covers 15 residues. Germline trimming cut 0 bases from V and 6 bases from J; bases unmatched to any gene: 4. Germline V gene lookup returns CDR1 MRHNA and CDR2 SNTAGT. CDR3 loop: CASSDSWGTSNEQFF. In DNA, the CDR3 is TGTGCCAGCAGTGACTCGTGGGGGACTAGCAATGAGCAGTTCTTC.

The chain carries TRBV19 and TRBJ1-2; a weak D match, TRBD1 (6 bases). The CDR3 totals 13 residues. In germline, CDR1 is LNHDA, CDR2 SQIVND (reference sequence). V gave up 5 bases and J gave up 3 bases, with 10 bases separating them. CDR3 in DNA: TGTGCCAGTAGTTCCGGACAGCACTATGGCTACACCTTC. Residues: CASSSGQHYGYTF. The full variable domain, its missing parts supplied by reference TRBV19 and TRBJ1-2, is DGGITQSPKYLFRKEGQNVTLSCEQNLNHDAMYWYRQDPGQGLRLIYYSQIVNDFQKGDIAEGYSVSREKKESFPLTVTSAQKNPTAFYLCASSSGQHYGYTFGSGTRLTVV.

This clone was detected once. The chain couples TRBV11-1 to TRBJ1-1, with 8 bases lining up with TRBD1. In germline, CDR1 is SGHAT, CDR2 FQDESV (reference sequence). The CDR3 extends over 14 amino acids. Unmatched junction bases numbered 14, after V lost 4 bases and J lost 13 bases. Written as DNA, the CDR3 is TGTGCCAGCAGCTCCCGTGCGGGGACAGGATATCATTTCTTT. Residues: CASSSRAGTGYHFF.

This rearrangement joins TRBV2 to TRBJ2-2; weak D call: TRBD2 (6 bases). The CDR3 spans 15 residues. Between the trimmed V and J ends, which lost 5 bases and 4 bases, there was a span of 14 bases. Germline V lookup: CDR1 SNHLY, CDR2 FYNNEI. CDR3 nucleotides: TGTGCCAGCAGTCCCCAGCTAGCGAGCACCGGGGAGCTGTTTTTT. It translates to CASSPQLASTGELFF.

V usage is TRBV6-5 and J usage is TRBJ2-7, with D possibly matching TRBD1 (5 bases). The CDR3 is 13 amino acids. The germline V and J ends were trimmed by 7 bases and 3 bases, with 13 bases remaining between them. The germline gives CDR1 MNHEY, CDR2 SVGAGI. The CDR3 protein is CASMQTDRYEQYF. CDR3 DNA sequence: TGTGCCAGCATGCAGACAGACCGCTACGAGCAGTACTTC.

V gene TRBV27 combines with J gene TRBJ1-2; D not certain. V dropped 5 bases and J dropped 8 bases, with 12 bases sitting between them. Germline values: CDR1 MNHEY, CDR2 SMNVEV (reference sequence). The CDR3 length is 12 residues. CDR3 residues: CASSGLHHGYTF. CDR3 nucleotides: TGTGCCAGCAGTGGGCTACACCACGGCTACACCTTC.

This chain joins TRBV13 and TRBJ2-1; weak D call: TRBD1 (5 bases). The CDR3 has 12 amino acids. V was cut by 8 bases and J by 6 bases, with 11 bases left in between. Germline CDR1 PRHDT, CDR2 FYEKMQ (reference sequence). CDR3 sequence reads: CASGQGRNEQFF. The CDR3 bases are TGTGCCAGCGGACAAGGACGCAATGAGCAGTTCTTC.

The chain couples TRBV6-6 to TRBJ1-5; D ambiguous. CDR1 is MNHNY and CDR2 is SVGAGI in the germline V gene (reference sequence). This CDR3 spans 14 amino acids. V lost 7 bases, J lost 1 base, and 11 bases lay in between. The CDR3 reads CASTETGSNQPQHF. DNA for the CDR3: TGTGCCAGCACCGAGACGGGAAGCAATCAGCCCCAGCATTTT.